A selection of T cell receptor beta chains follows, all from one sample in a study of blood T cell repertoires in COVID-19. The method was immunoSEQ multiplex PCR; TCRdb's version includes in-frame clones alone and lacks a portion of them. Of about 200,000 clones detected, 65% to 85% appear once; the ten largest clones hold approximately 30%. Sequencing was done on a sample of peripheral blood. The source of these receptors is a man in his forties with acute or convalescent COVID-19. The CDR3 runs from the conserved cysteine through the conserved F or W. A D gene is named only where the DNA matches it firmly. Not all rows give a size; the values are once, few, many and, for expanded clones, a class.

d_gene	abundance	v_gene	j_gene	CDR3aa	CDR3nt
NA	NA	TRBV11-2	TRBJ2-7	CASRTEVVSYEQYF	TGTGCCAGCAGGACGGAGGTAGTGTCCTACGAGCAGTACTTC
NA	NA	TRBV4-3	TRBJ1-5	CASSQDRNQPQHF	TGCGCCAGCAGCCAAGATCGGAATCAGCCCCAGCATTTT
TRBD1	NA	TRBV6-5	TRBJ1-5	CASRTGGLNQPQHF	TGTGCCAGCAGGACAGGGGGGCTAAATCAGCCCCAGCATTTT
TRBD2	NA	TRBV2	TRBJ2-3	CASKPGLAGDTQYF	TGTGCCAGCAAACCGGGACTAGCGGGAGATACGCAGTATTTT
TRBD2	few	TRBV4-1	TRBJ2-1	CASSATLPSGSSKGEQFF	TGCGCCAGCAGCGCAACCCTCCCAAGCGGGAGTAGTAAGGGTGAGCAGTTCTTC
NA	few	TRBV4-1	TRBJ2-7	CASSPSEGTGVPYEQYF	TGCGCCAGCAGCCCTAGCGAGGGAACAGGGGTACCCTACGAGCAGTACTTC
TRBD1	NA	TRBV2	TRBJ1-4	CASSDGTGDEKLFF	TGTGCCAGCAGTGACGGGACAGGGGATGAAAAACTGTTTTTT
TRBD2	NA	TRBV27	TRBJ2-1	CASSTGTSGSNEQFF	TGTGCCAGCAGTACTGGGACTAGCGGGAGTAATGAGCAGTTCTTC
NA	NA	TRBV10-3	TRBJ2-2	CAISEVAANTGELFF	TGTGCCATCAGTGAAGTAGCGGCGAACACCGGGGAGCTGTTTTTT
NA	NA	TRBV29-1	TRBJ2-1	CSTLSDEQFF	TGCAGCACCCTGAGCGATGAGCAGTTCTTC
NA	NA	TRBV5-4	TRBJ1-6	CASNLKTGSALGSPLHF	TGTGCCAGCAACCTGAAAACAGGGTCCGCGCTAGGTTCACCCCTCCACTTT
NA	NA	TRBV27	TRBJ2-3	CASSLIGSTDTQYF	TGTGCCAGCAGTTTAATCGGGAGCACAGATACGCAGTATTTT
NA	NA	TRBV6-5	TRBJ1-3	CASSSTGSGNTIYF	TGTGCCAGCAGTTCTACCGGGTCTGGAAACACCATATATTTT
TRBD2	few	TRBV6-6	TRBJ2-5	CASSPLGTSGRQETQYF	TGTGCCAGCAGTCCCCTCGGGACTAGCGGGAGACAAGAGACCCAGTACTTC
NA	NA	TRBV5-4	TRBJ2-5	CASSLRGDQETQYF	TGTGCCAGCAGCTTACGCGGGGATCAAGAGACCCAGTACTTC
NA	NA	TRBV3-1/TRBV3-2	TRBJ1-5	CASSQDLYQPQHF	TGTGCCAGCAGCCAAGATCTTTATCAGCCCCAGCATTTT
TRBD2	NA	TRBV3-1/TRBV3-2	TRBJ2-3	CASSPLRLAGGHGTQYF	TGTGCCAGCAGCCCCCTGAGACTAGCGGGAGGACACGGGACGCAGTATTTT
NA	NA	TRBV18	TRBJ2-7	CASSPNNRVPSYEQYF	TGTGCCAGCTCACCAAATAACAGGGTTCCTTCCTACGAGCAGTACTTC
NA	NA	TRBV6-5	TRBJ1-1	CASSYSSGIEAFF	TGTGCCAGCAGTTACTCTTCGGGGATTGAAGCTTTCTTT
TRBD1	NA	TRBV10-3	TRBJ1-2	CAISGPGQGGRGGYTF	TGTGCCATCAGTGGACCGGGACAGGGGGGACGAGGGGGCTACACCTTC
TRBD2	NA	TRBV7-2	TRBJ2-3	CASTRPPAGGPDTQYF	TGTGCCAGCACCCGACCGCCAGCGGGAGGCCCAGATACGCAGTATTTT
NA	NA	TRBV25-1	TRBJ1-4	CASSESGRGSPNEKLFF	TGTGCCAGCAGTGAATCGGGTCGGGGGAGTCCTAATGAAAAACTGTTTTTT
NA	NA	TRBV3-1/TRBV3-2	TRBJ2-5	CASSQAVVPETQYF	TGTGCCAGCAGCCAAGCGGTTGTCCCGGAGACCCAGTACTTC
TRBD1	NA	TRBV30	TRBJ1-2	CAWSTPRQGAGGYTF	TGTGCCTGGAGTACGCCAAGACAGGGGGCCGGAGGCTACACCTTC
NA	NA	TRBV5-1	TRBJ1-3	CASSAQGAGNTIYF	TGCGCCAGCAGCGCACAGGGCGCTGGAAACACCATATATTTT
TRBD1	NA	TRBV6-5	TRBJ1-2	CASTRQGASGYTF	TGTGCCAGCACACGACAGGGGGCGTCCGGCTACACCTTC
NA	NA	TRBV2	TRBJ1-1	CASSEIGGHTEAFF	TGTGCCAGCAGTGAGATTGGGGGCCACACTGAAGCTTTCTTT
NA	NA	TRBV12-3/TRBV12-4	TRBJ2-2	CASSPRGELFF	TGTGCCAGCAGCCCCCGGGGGGAGCTGTTTTTT
TRBD2	NA	TRBV29-1	TRBJ2-5	CSASRGGEETQYF	TGCAGCGCGAGCCGCGGGGGGGAAGAGACCCAGTACTTC
TRBD1	NA	TRBV11-2	TRBJ1-1	CASSLDLGQGARPEAFF	TGTGCCAGCAGCTTAGATCTCGGACAGGGGGCGCGGCCCGAAGCTTTCTTT
TRBD1	NA	TRBV7-2	TRBJ1-1	CASSSTGEPEAFF	TGTGCCAGCAGCTCCACAGGGGAACCTGAAGCTTTCTTT
TRBD1	once	TRBV2	TRBJ1-4	CASTRGQGEKLFF	TGTGCCAGCACCAGGGGGCAGGGTGAAAAACTGTTTTTT
TRBD1	NA	TRBV27	TRBJ1-6	CASSFSRGPRSPLHF	TGTGCCAGCAGTTTTTCCAGGGGGCCTCGTTCACCCCTCCACTTT
TRBD1	few	TRBV6-5	TRBJ1-1	CASSSWTGGLEAFF	TGTGCCAGCAGTTCCTGGACAGGGGGCCTCGAAGCTTTCTTT
NA	NA	TRBV21-1	TRBJ1-2	CASSENSCGYTF	TGTGCCAGCAGCGAAAACAGTTGCGGCTACACCTTC
TRBD1	NA	TRBV9	TRBJ1-1	CASSTGTANTEAFF	TGTGCCAGCAGCACCGGGACAGCGAACACTGAAGCTTTCTTT
NA	few	TRBV10-3	TRBJ2-3	CAISAGGVGADTQYF	TGTGCCATCAGTGCTGGTGGTGTTGGAGCAGATACGCAGTATTTT
NA	NA	TRBV7-9	TRBJ1-6	CASSSGEGVNSPLHF	TGTGCCAGCAGCTCAGGAGAGGGTGTCAATTCACCCCTCCACTTT
TRBD1	NA	TRBV7-7	TRBJ2-3	CASSRGQGPTDTQYF	TGTGCCAGCAGTCGGGGACAGGGCCCCACAGATACGCAGTATTTT
TRBD1	NA	TRBV7-6	TRBJ1-5	CASSLATGLVSNQPQHF	TGTGCCAGCAGCTTAGCGACAGGGTTAGTTAGCAATCAGCCCCAGCATTTT
TRBD2	NA	TRBV10-3	TRBJ2-3	CAISDQGLGVDTQYF	TGTGCCATCAGTGACCAGGGACTAGGTGTAGATACGCAGTATTTT
TRBD2	NA	TRBV6-2/TRBV6-3	TRBJ2-3	CASSYLAGETSTQYF	TGTGCCAGCAGTTACTTAGCGGGTGAGACGTCGACGCAGTATTTT
TRBD2	NA	TRBV27	TRBJ2-1	CASSLFLAGGGNEQFF	TGTGCCAGCAGTTTATTTCTAGCGGGAGGGGGAAATGAGCAGTTCTTC
NA	NA	TRBV11-2	TRBJ2-7	CASSLAGLYEQYF	TGTGCCAGCAGCTTAGCAGGGTTATACGAGCAGTACTTC
NA	once	TRBV7-9	TRBJ1-1	CASSLFPENTEAFF	TGTGCCAGCAGCTTATTCCCAGAGAACACTGAAGCTTTCTTT
TRBD2	NA	TRBV3-1/TRBV3-2	TRBJ2-3	CASSQGLAGADTQYF	TGTGCCAGCAGCCAAGGACTAGCGGGAGCAGATACGCAGTATTTT
NA	NA	TRBV2	TRBJ2-3	CASSEQGWTDTQYF	TGTGCCAGCAGTGAACAGGGGTGGACAGATACGCAGTATTTT
TRBD2	NA	TRBV19	TRBJ2-3	CASSIVAGGTLNTQYF	TGTGCCAGTAGCATCGTAGCGGGAGGTACACTGAATACGCAGTATTTT
NA	NA	TRBV30	TRBJ1-1	CAWSETANTEAFF	TGTGCCTGGAGTGAGACTGCGAACACTGAAGCTTTCTTT
NA	NA	TRBV4-1	TRBJ2-2	CASSQDRAGMTGELFF	TGCGCCAGCAGCCAAGATCGAGCAGGGATGACCGGGGAGCTGTTTTTT
TRBD2	NA	TRBV6-5	TRBJ2-7	CASRASGSREQYF	TGTGCCAGCAGGGCTAGCGGGAGTCGAGAGCAGTACTTC
TRBD1	once	TRBV5-6	TRBJ1-2	CASSLRTGPAGYTF	TGTGCCAGCAGCCTCCGGACAGGGCCGGCTGGCTACACCTTC